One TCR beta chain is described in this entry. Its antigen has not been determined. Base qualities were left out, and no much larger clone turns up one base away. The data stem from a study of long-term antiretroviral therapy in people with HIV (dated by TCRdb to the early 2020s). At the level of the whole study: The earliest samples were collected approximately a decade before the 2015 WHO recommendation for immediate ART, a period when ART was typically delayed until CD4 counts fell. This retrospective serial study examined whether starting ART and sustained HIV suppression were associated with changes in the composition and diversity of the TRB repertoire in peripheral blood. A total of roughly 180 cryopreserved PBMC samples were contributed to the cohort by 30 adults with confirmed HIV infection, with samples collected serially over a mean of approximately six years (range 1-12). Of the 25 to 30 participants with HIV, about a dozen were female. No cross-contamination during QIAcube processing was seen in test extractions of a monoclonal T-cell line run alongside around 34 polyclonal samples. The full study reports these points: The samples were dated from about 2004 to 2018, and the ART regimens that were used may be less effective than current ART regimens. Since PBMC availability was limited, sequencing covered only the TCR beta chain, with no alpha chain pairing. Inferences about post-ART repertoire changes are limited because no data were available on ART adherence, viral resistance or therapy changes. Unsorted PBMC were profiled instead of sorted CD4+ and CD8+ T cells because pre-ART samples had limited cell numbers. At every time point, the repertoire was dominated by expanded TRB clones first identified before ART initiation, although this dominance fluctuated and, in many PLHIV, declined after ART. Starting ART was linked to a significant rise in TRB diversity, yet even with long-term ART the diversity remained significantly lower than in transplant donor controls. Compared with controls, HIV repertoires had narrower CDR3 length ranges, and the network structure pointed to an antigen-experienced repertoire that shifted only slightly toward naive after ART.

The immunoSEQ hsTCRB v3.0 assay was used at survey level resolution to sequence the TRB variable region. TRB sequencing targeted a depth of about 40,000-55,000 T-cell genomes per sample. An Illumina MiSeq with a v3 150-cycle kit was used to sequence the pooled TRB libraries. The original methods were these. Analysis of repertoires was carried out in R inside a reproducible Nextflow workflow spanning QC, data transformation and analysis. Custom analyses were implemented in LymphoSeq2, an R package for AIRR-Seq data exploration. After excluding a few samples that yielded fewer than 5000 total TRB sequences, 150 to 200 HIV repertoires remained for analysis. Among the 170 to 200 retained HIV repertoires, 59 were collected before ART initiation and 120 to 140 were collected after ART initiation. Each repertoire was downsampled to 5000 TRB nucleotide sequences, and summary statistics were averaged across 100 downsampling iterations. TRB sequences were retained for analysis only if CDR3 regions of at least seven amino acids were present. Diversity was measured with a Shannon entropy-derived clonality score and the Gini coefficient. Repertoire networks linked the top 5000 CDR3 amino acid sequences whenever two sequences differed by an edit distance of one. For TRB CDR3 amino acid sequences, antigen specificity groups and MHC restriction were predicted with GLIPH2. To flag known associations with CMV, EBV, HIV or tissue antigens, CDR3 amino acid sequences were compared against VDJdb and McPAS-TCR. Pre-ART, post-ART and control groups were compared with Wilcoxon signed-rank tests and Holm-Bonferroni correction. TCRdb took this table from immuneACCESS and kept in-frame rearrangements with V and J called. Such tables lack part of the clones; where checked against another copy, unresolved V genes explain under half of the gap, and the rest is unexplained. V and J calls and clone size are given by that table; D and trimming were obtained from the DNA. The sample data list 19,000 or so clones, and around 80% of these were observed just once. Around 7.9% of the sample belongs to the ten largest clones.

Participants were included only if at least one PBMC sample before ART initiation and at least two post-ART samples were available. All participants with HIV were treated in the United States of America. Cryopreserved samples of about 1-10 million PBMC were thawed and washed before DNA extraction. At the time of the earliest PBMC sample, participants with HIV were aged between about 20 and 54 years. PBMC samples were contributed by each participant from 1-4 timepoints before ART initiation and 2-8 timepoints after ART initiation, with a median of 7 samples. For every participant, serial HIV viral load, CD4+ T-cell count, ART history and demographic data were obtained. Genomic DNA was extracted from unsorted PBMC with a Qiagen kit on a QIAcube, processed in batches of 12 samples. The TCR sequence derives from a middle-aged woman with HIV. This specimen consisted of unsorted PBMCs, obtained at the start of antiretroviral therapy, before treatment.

The DNA is TGTGCCAGCAGCTTACTAGCAGATGTTAGCACAGATACGCAGTATTTT. The encoded protein is CASSLLADVSTDTQYF. This sequence uses TRBV7-2 and TRBJ2-3; D gene: possibly TRBD2, on 5 matching bases. The germline ends are 12 bases apart after V is trimmed by 2 bases and J by 0 bases. From the cysteine up to the phenylalanine, the CDR3 has a length of 16 residues. Of the read, only the CDR3 DNA is kept; its 48 bases are in frame from base 1. For CDR1 and CDR2, the germline V gene lists SGHTA and FQGNSA. Outside the CDR3, residues come from the reference TRBV7-2 and TRBJ2-3 proteins, so the full variable domain is: GAGVSQSPSNKVTEKGKDVELRCDPISGHTALYWYRQSLGQGLEFLIYFQGNSAPDKSGLPSDRFSAERTGGSVSTLTIQRTQQEDSAVYLCASSLLADVSTDTQYFGPGTRLTVL.